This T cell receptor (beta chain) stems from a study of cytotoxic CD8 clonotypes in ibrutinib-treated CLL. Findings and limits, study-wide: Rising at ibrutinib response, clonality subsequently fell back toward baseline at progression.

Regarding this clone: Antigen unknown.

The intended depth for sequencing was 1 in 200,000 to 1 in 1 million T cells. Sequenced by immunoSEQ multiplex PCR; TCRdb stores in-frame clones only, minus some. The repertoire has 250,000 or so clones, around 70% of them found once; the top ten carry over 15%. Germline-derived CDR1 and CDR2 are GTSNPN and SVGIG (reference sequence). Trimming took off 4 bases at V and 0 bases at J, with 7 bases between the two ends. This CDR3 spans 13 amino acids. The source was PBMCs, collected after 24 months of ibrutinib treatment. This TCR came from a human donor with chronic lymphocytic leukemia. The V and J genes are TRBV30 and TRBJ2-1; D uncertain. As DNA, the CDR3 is TGTGCCTGGACGAGGTACTCCTACAATGAGCAGTTCTTC. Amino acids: CAWTRYSYNEQFF.